These 29 T cell receptor beta chains share one sample of origin, sequenced in a study of blood T cell repertoires in COVID-19. TCRdb keeps only in-frame clones here, not all; method: immunoSEQ multiplex PCR. This sample has about 110,000 clones; about four fifths occur once, and the top ten carry approximately 4.1%. The sequencing input was peripheral blood. The source of these receptors is a woman in her 70s with acute or convalescent COVID-19.

V and J are TRBV7-3 and TRBJ2-3; TRBD2 agrees at 13 bases. J was trimmed by 6 bases and V by 5 bases; bases with no gene match: 5. The CDR3 loop spans 15 amino acids. CDR1 is SGHTA, CDR2 FQGTGA, per germline. CDR3 sequence: CASSRLAGGLDTQYF. The CDR3 nucleotides are TGTGCCAGCAGCCGACTAGCGGGGGGCCTGGATACGCAGTATTTT.

V gene TRBV28 combines with J gene TRBJ2-5, with D possibly being TRBD2 (6 bases). This CDR3 is 15 amino acids long. The ends were cut back, 2 bases at V and 9 bases at J, with 19 bases in the middle. Germline V gene sequence: CDR1 MDHEN, CDR2 SYDVKM. CDR3 protein: CASSLVGKDGEAQYF. The CDR3 DNA follows: TGTGCCAGCAGTTTAGTGGGCAAGGACGGGGAGGCCCAGTACTTC.

In this sample, this clone turned up once. J is TRBJ1-2 and V is TRBV6-4; D not resolved. The CDR3 loop spans 14 amino acids. V lost 4 bases and J lost 1, with 10 bases in between. Germline assignment: CDR1 MRHNA and CDR2 SNTAGT. The CDR3 sequence: CASSATHINYGYTF. As DNA, the CDR3 is TGTGCCAGCAGTGCGACACATATTAACTATGGCTACACCTTC.

The chain is built from TRBV7-9 and TRBJ1-5, with D perhaps matching TRBD1 (6 bases). Trimming stripped 2 bases from V and 13 bases from J, with 18 bases between. Germline CDR1 reads SEHNR; CDR2 reads FQNEAQ (reference sequence). The CDR3 length is 14 residues. The CDR3 protein is CASSLTQDGGRQHF. The CDR3 region has the DNA TGTGCCAGCAGCTTAACTCAGGACGGGGGGCGGCAGCATTTT.

The chain has TRBV20-1 and TRBJ2-1; no reliable D call. Trimming cost V 1 base and J 12 bases, with 10 bases left between them. The CDR3 is made up of 11 amino acids. The germline V gene has CDR1 DFQATT and CDR2 SNEGSKA (reference sequence). The CDR3 nucleotides are TGCAGTGCTAGAGCCCCCTTAGCGCAGTTCTTC. Encoded protein: CSARAPLAQFF.

J is TRBJ1-2 and V is TRBV7-9; D perhaps matches TRBD1 (6 bases). CDR1 is SEHNR, CDR2 FQNEAQ, per germline (reference sequence). V lost 6 bases and J lost 5, with 16 bases in between. This CDR3 region has 14 residues. The CDR3 loop reads CASRNRGGGYGYTF. CDR3 sequence (DNA): TGTGCCAGCAGAAATAGAGGGGGTGGTTATGGCTACACCTTC.

J is TRBJ1-2 and V is TRBV3-1 (or the pseudogene TRBV3-2); perhaps TRBD1 as D (5 bases). V dropped 4 bases and J dropped 4 bases, with 10 bases sitting between them. This CDR3 is 13 amino acids long. In germline, CDR1 is LGHDT, CDR2 YNNKEL (reference sequence). The CDR3: CASSPSGVYGYTF. CDR3 nucleotides: TGTGCCAGCAGCCCCTCGGGGGTCTATGGCTACACCTTC.

The chain links TRBV5-6 to TRBJ2-6; D is perhaps TRBD1 (6 bases). Germline CDR1 is SGHDT and CDR2 is YYEEEE. V lost 0 bases to trimming and J lost 4 bases, with 14 bases between them. The CDR3 contains 17 residues. As DNA, the CDR3 is TGTGCCAGCAGCTTGGTTGGCCAGGGGTACGGGGCCAACGTCCTGACTTTC. As protein: CASSLVGQGYGANVLTF.

This clone occurred a few times. The gene calls are TRBV20-1 and TRBJ2-7; D could derive from TRBD1 or TRBD2 (5 bases each). Trimming removed 5 bases from V and 0 bases from J, with 20 bases in between. Germline CDR1 and CDR2: DFQATT and SNEGSKA (reference sequence). The CDR3 is made up of 16 amino acids. The CDR3 is CSARGGAGFSSYEQYF. The CDR3 nucleotides read TGCAGTGCTCGTGGGGGAGCAGGTTTTAGCTCCTACGAGCAGTACTTC.

The V call is TRBV4-3, the J call TRBJ1-1, with D possibly TRBD1 on 5 matching bases. Germline loops: CDR1 LGHNA, CDR2 YSLEER. Trimming removed 4 bases at V and 1 base at J, with 13 bases between. This CDR3 region has 15 residues. In DNA form, the CDR3 reads TGCGCCAGCAGCCCAGAGACAGAGACGAACACTGAAGCTTTCTTT. This sequence encodes CASSPETETNTEAFF.

The genes are TRBV12-5 and TRBJ1-2, with a weak D call TRBD1 (5 bases). With 0 bases removed from V and 8 bases from J, the gap between germline ends came to 19 bases. CDR3 length equals 16 residues. CDR1 and CDR2 (germline): LGHNT, FRNRAP. This chain's CDR3 is CASGLVQQAGINGYTF. The CDR3 DNA sequence: TGTGCTAGTGGTTTGGTACAACAGGCAGGGATCAACGGCTACACCTTC.

This clone was picked up a small number of times. V usage is TRBV25-1 and J usage is TRBJ2-1; 8 nucleotides match TRBD2. The CDR3 spans 17 residues. V was clipped by 2 bases and J by 1 base; unmatched bases: 7. Germline V gives CDR1 MGHDK, CDR2 SYGVNS. In DNA, the CDR3 is TGTGCCAGCAGTGAACAGAAGCGGGAGTGGTCCTACAATGAGCAGTTCTTC. It translates to CASSEQKREWSYNEQFF.

This clone was seen once. CDR3 sequence: CATRTGGTNTGELFF. DNA of the CDR3: TGCGCCACCAGAACAGGGGGTACGAACACCGGGGAGCTGTTTTTT. The chain carries TRBV5-1 and TRBJ2-2, with 8 positions matching TRBD1. The CDR3 loop spans 15 amino acids. The germline V gene encodes CDR1 SGHRS and CDR2 YFSETQ. Trimming cost V 9 bases and J 0 bases; bases outside gene matches: 7.

The CDR3 is CASSLRGLRMNTEAFF. The CDR3 bases are TGTGCCAGCAGCCTAAGGGGACTTAGGATGAACACTGAAGCTTTCTTT. V usage is TRBV7-9 and J usage is TRBJ1-1, with D tentatively TRBD1 (5 bases). The CDR3 runs 16 residues. The ends were cut back, 5 bases at V and 0 bases at J, with 16 bases in the middle. The germline V gene encodes CDR1 SEHNR and CDR2 FQNEAQ (reference sequence).

This chain connects TRBV28 to TRBJ1-5, with a weak D call TRBD1 (6 bases). This CDR3 contains 14 residues. Trimming removed 6 bases at V and 4 bases at J, with 13 bases between. Germline CDR1 MDHEN, CDR2 SYDVKM. Written as DNA, the CDR3 is TGTGCCAGCAGCCAAGGACAGCCTAATCAGCCCCAGCATTTT. This translates into CASSQGQPNQPQHF.

This chain connects TRBV27 to TRBJ2-3; 11 bases fit TRBD1. The length of the CDR3 is 16 residues. Germline assignment: CDR1 MNHEY and CDR2 SMNVEV (reference sequence). V gave up 6 bases and J gave up 4 bases; unmatched junction bases: 9. CDR3 residues: CASREWDRGSADTQYF. The CDR3 DNA sequence: TGTGCCAGCAGGGAATGGGACAGGGGGTCGGCAGATACGCAGTATTTT.

The CDR3 loop is CASSFQENTEAFF. CDR3 bases: TGTGCCAGCAGTTTCCAGGAGAACACTGAAGCTTTCTTT. The chain links TRBV6-2 or TRBV6-3 to TRBJ1-1, with no clear D. The CDR3 runs 13 residues. The V end was cut by 4 bases, the J end by 1 base, with 7 bases between. In germline, CDR1 is MNHEY, CDR2 SVGEGT.

This clone has just one count. The chain is built from TRBV6-5 and TRBJ1-5; a possible D gene is TRBD1 (5 bases). Trimming took 10 bases from V and 0 from J, leaving 10 bases between them. The CDR3 is 13 amino acids. The germline V gene has CDR1 MNHEY and CDR2 SVGAGI. The CDR3 nucleotides are TGTGCCACCACAGGCTATAGCAATCAGCCCCAGCATTTT. Protein product: CATTGYSNQPQHF.

This clone has a single count. The chain recombines TRBV3-1 (or the pseudogene TRBV3-2) with TRBJ2-1; 14 bases match TRBD2. The length of the CDR3 is 17 residues. V shed 6 bases and J 2 bases; nucleotides not matched to a gene: 6. Germline V gene lookup returns CDR1 LGHDT and CDR2 YNNKEL (reference sequence). The DNA of the CDR3 is TGTGCCAGCAGTCCTAGACTAGCGGGGGGGACCTACAATGAGCAGTTCTTC. Translation gives CASSPRLAGGTYNEQFF.

V usage is TRBV10-1 and J usage is TRBJ2-7; D is possibly TRBD1 (5 bases). The CDR3 loop spans 13 amino acids. Germline values: CDR1 WNHNN, CDR2 SYGVQD (reference sequence). The V end lost 2 bases, the J end lost 4 bases, and 9 bases lay between the germline ends. The CDR3 reads CASSEGRAYEQYF. The CDR3 coding sequence is TGCGCCAGCAGTGAGGGCAGGGCGTACGAGCAGTACTTC.

Here the CDR3 reads CASSQQIGGRGANVLTF. The CDR3 nucleotides are TGTGCCAGCAGCCAACAAATCGGGGGGCGTGGGGCCAACGTCCTGACTTTC. The chain carries TRBV3-1 (or the pseudogene TRBV3-2) and TRBJ2-6; weak D call: TRBD2 (7 bases). V was trimmed by 2 bases and J by 3 bases, leaving 14 bases between them. The germline CDR1 and CDR2 sequences are LGHDT and YNNKEL (reference sequence). The CDR3 runs 17 residues.

The rearrangement uses TRBV3-1 (or the pseudogene TRBV3-2) and TRBJ2-5; 14 bases fit TRBD2. CDR1 and CDR2 from the germline V gene are LGHDT and YNNKEL (reference sequence). V shed 2 bases, J shed 7 bases, and the junction held 9 bases outside the gene matches. This CDR3 region has 17 residues. The CDR3 here is CASSQPRLAGGAGTQYF. The CDR3 DNA sequence: TGTGCCAGCAGCCAACCTCGACTAGCGGGAGGGGCAGGGACCCAGTACTTC.

The rearrangement uses TRBV23-1 and TRBJ2-7; TRBD1 matches at 9 bases. TRBV23-1 is an open reading frame whose function is uncertain. The J segment lost 2 bases and the V segment lost 8 bases, leaving 19 bases of the junction unmatched. The CDR3 loop spans 18 amino acids. The CDR3 sequence: CASGSPAVGQGRPYEQYV. CDR3 coding DNA: TGCGCCAGCGGTTCACCGGCCGTGGGACAGGGCCGACCCTACGAGCAGTACGTC.

The rearrangement joins TRBV28 to TRBJ2-1; D perhaps matches TRBD1 (7 bases). Germline V gene lookup returns CDR1 MDHEN and CDR2 SYDVKM. The CDR3 runs to 15 residues. V lost 3 bases and J 4 bases, leaving 13 bases between the germline ends. CDR3 nucleotides: TGTGCCAGCAGTTTCCGCCAGGGGGGTTACAATGAGCAGTTCTTC. This translates into CASSFRQGGYNEQFF.

The J gene is TRBJ2-3, the V gene TRBV5-1; 10 nucleotides line up with TRBD2. Per germline, CDR1 SGHRS and CDR2 YFSETQ. With V trimmed by 3 bases and J by 5 bases, 0 bases remained unmatched. The CDR3 consists of 13 residues. The CDR3, as DNA: TGCGCCAGCAGCTGGACTAGCGGAGATACGCAGTATTTT. Amino acids: CASSWTSGDTQYF. Complete variable domain (other parts from reference TRBV5-1 and TRBJ2-3): KAGVTQTPRYLIKTRGQQVTLSCSPISGHRSVSWYQQTPGQGLQFLFEYFSETQRNKGNFPGRFSGRQFSNSRSEMNVSTLELGDSALYLCASSWTSGDTQYFGPGTRLTVL.

J is TRBJ2-1 and V is TRBV28; 13 bases agree with TRBD2. Germline V gives CDR1 MDHEN, CDR2 SYDVKM. This CDR3 spans 17 amino acids. Losses at the gene ends were 3 bases for V and 3 bases for J; bases not matched to a gene: 5. The CDR3 protein is CASSFPRLAGGYNEQFF. CDR3 DNA sequence: TGTGCCAGCAGTTTCCCGAGACTAGCGGGAGGCTACAATGAGCAGTTCTTC. The variable domain in full, with the rest retrieved from reference TRBV28 and TRBJ2-1, is DVKVTQSSRYLVKRTGEKVFLECVQDMDHENMFWYRQDPGLGLRLIYFSYDVKMKEKGDIPEGYSVSREKKERFSLILESASTNQTSMYLCASSFPRLAGGYNEQFFGPGTRLTVL.

This chain joins TRBV5-6 and TRBJ1-1, with TRBD1 as a possible D gene (5 bases). The CDR3 loop spans 17 amino acids. V was pared by 2 bases and J by 0 bases, with 17 bases between. Germline V gene lookup returns CDR1 SGHDT and CDR2 YYEEEE. CDR3 sequence: CASSFVGGFRMNTEAFF. CDR3 nucleotides: TGTGCCAGCAGCTTTGTGGGGGGTTTTAGAATGAACACTGAAGCTTTCTTT.

J is TRBJ2-1 and V is TRBV11-3; D might be TRBD1 (6 bases). V dropped 2 bases and J dropped 5 bases, with 7 bases sitting between them. From germline, CDR1 is SGHNT and CDR2 YENEEA. This CDR3 contains 13 residues. DNA for the CDR3: TGTGCCAGCAGCTTATCAGGGGACAATGAGCAGTTCTTC. This sequence encodes CASSLSGDNEQFF.

DNA of the CDR3: TGTGCCAGCAGCCCGACAGGGTTCCCAGATACGCAGTATTTT. It translates to CASSPTGFPDTQYF. The rearrangement uses TRBV3-1 (or the pseudogene TRBV3-2) and TRBJ2-3; TRBD1 matches 7 bases. The CDR3 has 14 residues. With 4 bases clipped from V and 4 bases from J, the junction kept 5 bases outside the gene matches. The V gene's germline CDR1 is LGHDT and CDR2 YNNKEL (reference sequence).